These 12 T cell receptor beta chains were sequenced from one sample in a study of CD8 T cells in ankylosing spondylitis. Via MiXCR, TCRdb re-called the 5' RACE reads, giving one row per CDR3 protein. This table has 84,000 or so distinct CDR3 sequences, 25% to 35% appearing once. The source material was blood, either unsorted or a sorted T cell fraction (not recorded which). These receptors were taken from a male donor with ankylosing spondylitis or in good health (not recorded which).

This clonotype was detected a few times. This chain uses TRBV7-2 with TRBJ1-2, with D perhaps matching TRBD1 (6 bases). CDR3 length equals 13 residues. Germline assignment: CDR1 SGHTA and CDR2 FQGNSA. Trimming took 2 bases from V and 12 from J, leaving 16 bases between them. CDR3 sequence (DNA): TGTGCCAGCAGCTTATTTGGGCAGGGGAGGAACACCTTC. This codes for CASSLFGQGRNTF.

Only a few counts were recorded for this clonotype. The rearrangement links TRBV20-1 to TRBJ1-2; possibly TRBD1 for D (5 bases). The CDR3 totals 13 residues. The germline V gene encodes CDR1 DFQATT and CDR2 SNEGSKA (reference sequence). In DNA, the CDR3 is TGCAGCTACGGGGCCTCGACTAACTATGGCTACACCTTC. Amino acid sequence: CSYGASTNYGYTF.

This chain links TRBV27 with TRBJ2-3; a possible D gene is TRBD2 (6 bases). The length of the CDR3 is 16 residues. Germline CDR1 is MNHEY and CDR2 is SMNVEV (reference sequence). The V end lost 3 bases, the J end lost 3 bases, and 16 bases lay between the germline ends. CDR3 DNA sequence: TGTGCCAGCAGTTTCCTCTCGGGCGGGGTGACAGATACGCAGTATTTT. This translates into CASSFLSGGVTDTQYF.

The chain combines TRBV5-1 with TRBJ1-6, with a weak D call TRBD1 (5 bases). Looked up from germline, CDR1 is SGHRS and CDR2 is YFSETQ. Trimming cost V 5 bases and J 4 bases, with 10 bases left between them. The CDR3 extends over 14 amino acids. The CDR3 region is CASSFRTYNSPLHF. In DNA form, the CDR3 reads TGCGCCAGCAGTTTTCGGACATATAATTCACCCCTCCACTTT.

This clonotype came up a few times. The chain carries TRBV5-6 and TRBJ1-1; maybe TRBD1 (6 bases). Trimming cost V 2 bases and J 1 base, with 12 bases left between them. Germline lookup yields CDR1 SGHDT and CDR2 YYEEEE. CDR3 size: 15 residues. Written as DNA, the CDR3 is TGTGCCAGCAGCTTTCGGGACACGTGGAACACTGAAGCTTTCTTT. This codes for CASSFRDTWNTEAFF.

CDR3 nucleotides: TGCGCCAGCAGCCACCGACTAGCGGGTACGAAAGAGACCCAGTACTTC. It specifies CASSHRLAGTKETQYF. This chain connects TRBV5-1 to TRBJ2-5; 10 nucleotides match TRBD2. Germline values: CDR1 SGHRS, CDR2 YFSETQ. V lost 4 bases, J lost 3 bases, and 9 bases stayed unmatched. This CDR3 region has 16 residues.

This clonotype was recorded a few times. This sequence joins TRBV20-1 and TRBJ2-5; TRBD1 matches 8 bases. V lost 3 bases to trimming and J lost 1 base; unmatched junction nucleotides: 13. The CDR3 loop spans 17 amino acids. Germline-derived CDR1 and CDR2 are DFQATT and SNEGSKA (reference sequence). The CDR3 loop reads CSASPLDRAPSQETQYF. The DNA for the CDR3 is TGCAGTGCTAGCCCCCTGGACAGGGCCCCCTCCCAAGAGACCCAGTACTTC.

This clonotype was detected only a few times. The rearrangement uses TRBV20-1 and TRBJ2-1, with 8 positions matching TRBD2. V gave up 6 bases and J gave up 7 bases; unmatched junction bases: 17. This CDR3 region has 16 residues. Germline V gene lookup returns CDR1 DFQATT and CDR2 SNEGSKA (reference sequence). Here the CDR3 reads CSARGVAGGRENEQFF. The CDR3 DNA reads TGCAGTGCCCGAGGGGTCGCGGGAGGCCGGGAAAATGAGCAGTTCTTC.

The CDR3 nucleotides read TGTGCCAGCTGCAAACAGGCGGGGGGGCTAGATACGCAGTATTTT. It is translated as CASCKQAGGLDTQYF. The chain carries TRBV7-2 and TRBJ2-3; 9 bases line up with TRBD2. With 8 bases clipped from V and 5 bases from J, the junction kept 11 bases outside the gene matches. The CDR3 sequence is 15 residues long. Germline values: CDR1 SGHTA, CDR2 FQGNSA.

This clonotype was recorded many times. J is TRBJ2-7 and V is TRBV5-1; D is unresolved. The V and J ends lost 1 base and 2 bases respectively, with 10 bases between them. CDR3 length: 14 residues. In germline, CDR1 is SGHRS, CDR2 YFSETQ. CDR3 in amino acids: CASSLLGGTYEQYF. DNA for the CDR3: TGCGCCAGCAGCTTGTTGGGTGGGACCTACGAGCAGTACTTC. Supplemented by reference TRBV5-1 and TRBJ2-7, the full variable domain reads KAGVTQTPRYLIKTRGQQVTLSCSPISGHRSVSWYQQTPGQGLQFLFEYFSETQRNKGNFPGRFSGRQFSNSRSEMNVSTLELGDSALYLCASSLLGGTYEQYFGPGTRLTVT.

V gene TRBV20-1 combines with J gene TRBJ2-7, with TRBD2 as a possible D gene (5 bases). Trimming removed 0 bases at V and 6 bases at J, with 15 bases between. Germline V lookup: CDR1 DFQATT, CDR2 SNEGSKA (reference sequence). The CDR3 extends over 14 amino acids. The CDR3 DNA reads as TGCAGTGCTAGAGACGACCCGGGGAATCTCGAGCAGTACTTC. This gives the protein CSARDDPGNLEQYF.

The chain uses TRBV25-1 and TRBJ2-1, with unresolved D. In germline, CDR1 is MGHDK, CDR2 SYGVNS. CDR3 length: 13 amino acids. V was pared by 8 bases and J by 9 bases, with 17 bases between. The CDR3 loop is CASQTNSYGEQFF. The CDR3 DNA sequence: TGTGCCAGCCAAACCAACTCCTACGGTGAGCAGTTCTTC.